Shown below are 5 T cell receptor beta chains from a single sample sequenced in a study of shared T cell receptors in the human thymus. Clones were read by immunoSEQ multiplex PCR, and TCRdb kept only the in-frame ones, dropping some. The sample has hundreds of thousands of clones; more than 75% are singletons. The same data also contributed to another study, on human thymus T cells.

The source material was thymocytes. The receptor source for this set is a boy in the first two years of life with a congenital heart defect.

In this sample, this clone turned up a few times. Distinct nucleotide sequences in the sample also encode this CDR3. The V call is TRBV11-3, the J call TRBJ2-1; TRBD2 aligns across 12 bases. The CDR3 loop spans 15 amino acids. V gave up 5 bases and J gave up 4 bases; unmatched junction bases: 3. CDR1 is SGHNT and CDR2 is YENEEA in the germline V gene. The CDR3 coding sequence is TGTGCCAGCAGCCCGGGACTAGCGGGTTACAATGAGCAGTTCTTC. Amino acid sequence: CASSPGLAGYNEQFF. Full variable domain (rest looked up from reference TRBV11-3 and TRBJ2-1): EAGVVQSPRYKIIEKKQPVAFWCNPISGHNTLYWYLQNLGQGPELLIRYENEEAVDDSQLPKDRFSAERLKGVDSTLKIQPAELGDSAVYLCASSPGLAGYNEQFFGPGTRLTVL.

V and J are TRBV5-4 and TRBJ2-1; 11 bases are a match to TRBD2. Germline V gives CDR1 SGHNT, CDR2 YYREEE (reference sequence). The J segment lost 6 bases and the V segment lost 4 bases, leaving 6 bases of the junction unmatched. This CDR3 comprises 15 residues. Written as DNA, the CDR3 is TGTGCCAGCAGCATGGGACTAGCGGCCACCAATGAGCAGTTCTTC. Translation: CASSMGLAATNEQFF.

CDR3 DNA sequence: TGTGCCAGCAGTTATCATACGGGAGACCTCTACAATGAGCAGTTCTTC. It translates to CASSYHTGDLYNEQFF. The V and J genes are TRBV6-5 and TRBJ2-1; TRBD2 might be the D (6 bases). V was cut by 3 bases and J by 3 bases, with 15 bases left in between. CDR3 size: 16 residues. From germline, CDR1 is MNHEY and CDR2 SVGAGI.

This clone was counted a few times. This chain joins TRBV27 and TRBJ2-7; a possible D gene is TRBD2 (6 bases). Germline V gives CDR1 MNHEY, CDR2 SMNVEV (reference sequence). Deletions cut 9 bases from V and 1 base from J, with 7 bases between. This CDR3 has 11 amino acids. CDR3 loop: CAREGSYEQYF. The CDR3 region has the DNA TGTGCCAGGGAGGGTTCCTACGAGCAGTACTTC.

The CDR3 nucleotides read TGTGCCAGCAGCCGGACAGGGGGTGCCAGCTCCTACAATGAGCAGTTCTTC. Amino acids: CASSRTGGASSYNEQFF. This chain joins TRBV6-4 and TRBJ2-1; 10 bases match TRBD1. CDR3 size: 17 residues. Germline trimming cut 6 bases from V and 0 bases from J; bases unmatched to any gene: 8. Germline V CDR1 and CDR2: MRHNA, SNTAGT.